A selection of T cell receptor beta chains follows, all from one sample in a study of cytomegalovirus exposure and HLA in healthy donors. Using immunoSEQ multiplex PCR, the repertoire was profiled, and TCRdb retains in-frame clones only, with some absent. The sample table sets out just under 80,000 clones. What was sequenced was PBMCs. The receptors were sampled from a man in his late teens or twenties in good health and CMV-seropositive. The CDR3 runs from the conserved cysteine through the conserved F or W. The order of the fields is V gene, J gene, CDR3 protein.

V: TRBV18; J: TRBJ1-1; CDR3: CASSPQRTGSDTEAFF
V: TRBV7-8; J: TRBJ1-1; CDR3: CASSLVGRGTEAFF
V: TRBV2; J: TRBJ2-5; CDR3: CASSEPYRVQETQYF
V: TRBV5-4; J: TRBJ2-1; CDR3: CASSLTGWTSGGSTYNEQFF
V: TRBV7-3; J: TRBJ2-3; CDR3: CASSFNGGSLRTDTQYF
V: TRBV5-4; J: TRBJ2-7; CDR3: CACSLSQAHEQYF
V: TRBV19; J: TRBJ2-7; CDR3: CASSTGLSSYEQYF
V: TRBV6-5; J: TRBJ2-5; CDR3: CASSYSTWTRWETQYF
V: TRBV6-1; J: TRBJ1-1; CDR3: CASSVSEATEAFF
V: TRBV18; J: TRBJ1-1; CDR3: CASSPAWTGGIGAFF
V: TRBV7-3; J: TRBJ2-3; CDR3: CASSLNLAGGTDTQYF
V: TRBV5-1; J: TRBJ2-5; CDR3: CASSLRRTGTQETQYF
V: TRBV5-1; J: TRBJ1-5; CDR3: CASSLEGQGQGQPQHF
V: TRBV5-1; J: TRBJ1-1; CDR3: CASSLVGAGTEAFF
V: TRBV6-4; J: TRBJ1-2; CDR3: CASSGASNYGYTF
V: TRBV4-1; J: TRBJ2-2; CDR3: CASSGQDSPRNTGELFF
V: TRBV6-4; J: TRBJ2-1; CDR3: CASSDSSRGGYNEQFF
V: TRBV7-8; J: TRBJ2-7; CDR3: CASSLAQGEQYF
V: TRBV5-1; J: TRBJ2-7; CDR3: CASSSKLAGGLRASSYEQYF
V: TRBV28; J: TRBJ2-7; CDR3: CASSLQGAHEQYF
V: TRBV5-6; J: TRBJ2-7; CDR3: CASSSGLFYEQYF
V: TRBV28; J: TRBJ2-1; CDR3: CASSFLSSAYNEQFF
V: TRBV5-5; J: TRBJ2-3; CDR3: CASSLRADTDTQYF
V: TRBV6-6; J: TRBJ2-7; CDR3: CATSFGQGPYEQYF
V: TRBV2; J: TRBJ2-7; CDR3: CASSPLGGSYEQYF
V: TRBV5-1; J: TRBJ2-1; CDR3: CASSTPKSSGGDNEQFF
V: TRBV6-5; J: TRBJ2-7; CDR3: CASSYLDRPLSYEQYF
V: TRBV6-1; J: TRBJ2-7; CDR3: CASSEAMAGAYEQYF
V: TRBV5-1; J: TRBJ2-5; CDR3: CASRSDGGETQYF
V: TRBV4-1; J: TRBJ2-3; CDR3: CASSQELAGGTSTDTQYF
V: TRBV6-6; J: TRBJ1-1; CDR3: CASSGRDRANTEAFF
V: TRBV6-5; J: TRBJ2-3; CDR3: CAIRAGGTDTQYF
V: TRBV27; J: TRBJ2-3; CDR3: CASSQYRDFLGTDTQYF
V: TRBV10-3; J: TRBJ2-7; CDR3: CAISGERGASYEQYF
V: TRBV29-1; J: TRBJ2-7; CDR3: CSVEGWRDSSYEQYF
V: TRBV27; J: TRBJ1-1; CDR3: CAKETGESNTGAFF
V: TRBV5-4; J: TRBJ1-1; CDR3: CASSLALGAAKAFF